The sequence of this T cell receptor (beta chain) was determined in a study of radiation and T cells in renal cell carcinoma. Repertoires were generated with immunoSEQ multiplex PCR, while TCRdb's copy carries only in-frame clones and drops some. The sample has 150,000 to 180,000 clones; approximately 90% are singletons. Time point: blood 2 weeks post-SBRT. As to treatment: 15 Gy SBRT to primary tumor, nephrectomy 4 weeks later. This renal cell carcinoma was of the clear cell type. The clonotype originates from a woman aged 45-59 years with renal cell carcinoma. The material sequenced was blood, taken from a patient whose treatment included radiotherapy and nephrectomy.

The CDR3 DNA sequence: TGCGCCAGCAGGGTCTCCGGGACAGGGGGCGCAAGTTCACCCCTCCACTTT. This translates into CASRVSGTGGASSPLHF. The chain carries TRBV23-1 and TRBJ1-6; 12 nucleotides align to TRBD1. TRBV23-1 belongs to the ORF category, with a function that is uncertain. After removal of 6 bases from V and 9 bases from J, the junction contained 12 bases not matched to a gene. CDR3 size: 17 residues.